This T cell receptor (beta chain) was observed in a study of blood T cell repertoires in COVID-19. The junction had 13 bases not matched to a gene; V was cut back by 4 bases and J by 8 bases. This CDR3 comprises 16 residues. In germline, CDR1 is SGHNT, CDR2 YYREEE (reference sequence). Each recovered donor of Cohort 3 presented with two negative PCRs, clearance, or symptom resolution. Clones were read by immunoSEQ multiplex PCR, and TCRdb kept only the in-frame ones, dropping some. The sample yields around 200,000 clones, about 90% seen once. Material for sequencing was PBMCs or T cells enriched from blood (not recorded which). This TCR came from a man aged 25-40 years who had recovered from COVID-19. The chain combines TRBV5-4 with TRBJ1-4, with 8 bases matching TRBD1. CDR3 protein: CASSGQGGSGSEKLFF. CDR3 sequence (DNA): TGTGCCAGCAGCGGACAGGGTGGGTCCGGTAGCGAAAAACTGTTTTTT.